The clone carrying this T cell receptor (beta chain) is deemed medium-sized by its frequency. Its antigen remains unknown. Some 34,000 genome equivalents of blood DNA were amplified for TRB. The data were taken from a study of T cell clusters in autoimmune cytopenias. General observations from the study: The T cell clusters came from computational analysis alone and lack functional validation. TRB repertoire shifts in secondary cytopenia and chronic lymphocytic leukemia mostly reflected lymphoma, not autoimmunity. Clustering suggested that physiological T cell clusters were missing in primary autoimmune cytopenia patients.

Multiplex touch-down PCR amplified TRB using TRB-A and TRB-B pools in one tube. TCRdb reanalyzed the multiplex PCR reads and collapses them to one entry per CDR3 protein, without DNA. This table holds about 6,800 distinct CDR3 sequences. This CDR3 has 13 residues. Germline V gene data show CDR1 as MNHEY and CDR2 as SVGAGI. The sequence was collected from a human donor with an autoimmune cytopenia or autoimmune hepatitis (not recorded which). The genes are TRBV6-5 and TRBJ1-2; without DNA, the TCRdb call of TRBD1 cannot be checked. The sample taken for sequencing was peripheral blood. The CDR3 sequence: CATNPRDRDGYTF.